A single sample gave rise to the 16 T cell receptor beta chains below, sequenced in a study of control samples from healthy donors and cancer patients. TCRdb's table, derived via immunoSEQ multiplex PCR, lists solely in-frame clones and lacks some. Of approximately 170,000 clones listed, roughly nine tenths are singletons. Sequencing was done on a sample of blood. All receptors derive from a young woman in good health.

This chain connects TRBV6-7 to TRBJ2-1, with no clear D. TRBV6-7 is an ORF for which the function is uncertain. CDR3 size: 13 residues. Trimming removed 2 bases at V and 5 bases at J, with 7 bases between. The CDR3 nucleotides are TGTGCCAGCAGTTACCCGAGGAACAATGAGCAGTTCTTC. The encoded protein is CASSYPRNNEQFF.

The chain combines TRBV5-1 with TRBJ1-3; D uncertain. Trimming took 0 bases from V and 0 from J, leaving 7 bases between them. Looked up from germline, CDR1 is SGHRS and CDR2 is YFSETQ. The CDR3 is 15 residues long. The chain's CDR3 is CASSLGRLSGNTIYF. CDR3 coding DNA: TGCGCCAGCAGCTTGGGACGACTCTCTGGAAACACCATATATTTT.

The chain employs TRBV9 and TRBJ1-1; D ambiguous. Germline V gene lookup returns CDR1 SGDLS and CDR2 YYNGEE. The CDR3 is 13 amino acids. V lost 0 bases to trimming and J lost 2 bases, with 5 bases between them. CDR3 DNA sequence: TGTGCCAGCAGCGTAGGCCACAACACTGAAGCTTTCTTT. This gives the protein CASSVGHNTEAFF.

V and J are TRBV7-9 and TRBJ1-1; the match to TRBD1 covers 7 bases. V lost 2 bases, J lost 4 bases, and 4 bases stayed unmatched. Germline CDR1 is SEHNR and CDR2 is FQNEAQ (reference sequence). CDR3 length: 14 residues. The CDR3 region has the DNA TGTGCCAGCAGCTTAACGACAGGGAGCACTGAAGCTTTCTTT. Residues: CASSLTTGSTEAFF.

This chain uses TRBV10-3 with TRBJ2-1, with 8 bases identical to TRBD2. The V gene end was trimmed by 0 bases and the J gene end by 2 bases; junction bases not matched to a gene: 3. Germline V lookup: CDR1 ENHRY, CDR2 SYGVKD. The CDR3 has 16 amino acids. CDR3 bases: TGTGCCATCAGTGAGTCAAGCGGGGGCCCCTACAATGAGCAGTTCTTC. This gives the protein CAISESSGGPYNEQFF.

This chain links TRBV7-8 with TRBJ2-1; the match to TRBD1 covers 9 bases. From germline, CDR1 is SGHVS and CDR2 FQNEAQ. Trimming at V came to 4 bases and at J to 6 bases, leaving 7 bases not matched to a gene. This CDR3 has 15 amino acids. As DNA, the CDR3 is TGTGCCAGCAGCTCCGGGACAGGGAGAGGCAATGAGCAGTTCTTC. This gives the protein CASSSGTGRGNEQFF.

The chain couples TRBV2 to TRBJ2-6; TRBD1 aligns across 7 bases. The J segment lost 4 bases and the V segment lost 6 bases, leaving 3 bases of the junction unmatched. From germline, CDR1 is SNHLY and CDR2 FYNNEI. The CDR3 is made up of 14 amino acids. CDR3 sequence reads: CASRRGLGANVLTF. CDR3 DNA: TGTGCCAGCAGGAGGGGGCTGGGGGCCAACGTCCTGACTTTC.

Regarding this clone: This sequence may be a read error, since a much larger clone differs from it by one base. The rearrangement links TRBV10-2 to TRBJ1-1, with unresolved D. Germline loops: CDR1 WSHSY, CDR2 SAAADI. This CDR3 contains 13 residues. V lost 3 bases and J lost 1, with 6 bases in between. CDR3 region: CASSDRSNTEAFF. CDR3 nucleotide sequence: TGCGCCAGCAGTGACAGGTCGAACACTGAAGCTTTCTTT.

This clone appeared a single time. The chain links TRBV7-9 to TRBJ2-2; 8 nucleotides line up with TRBD1. Germline V gives CDR1 SEHNR, CDR2 FQNEAQ (reference sequence). This CDR3 spans 15 amino acids. V shed 5 bases, J shed 0 bases, and the junction held 2 bases outside the gene matches. The CDR3 DNA is TGTGCCAGCAGCGCGGGACAGGCGAACACCGGGGAGCTGTTTTTT. Its translation: CASSAGQANTGELFF.

The chain employs TRBV7-8 and TRBJ1-4; 9 nucleotides align to TRBD1. J lost 8 bases, V lost 7 bases, and 8 bases had no gene match. CDR1 and CDR2 (germline): SGHVS, FQNEAQ. This CDR3 has 14 amino acids. The CDR3 here is CASNTGGAGEKLFF. Here the CDR3 DNA reads TGTGCCAGCAACACAGGGGGCGCAGGGGAAAAACTGTTTTTT.

The gene calls are TRBV28 and TRBJ1-2, with 8 nucleotides matching TRBD1. V was pared by 10 bases and J by 0 bases, with 4 bases of the junction left unmatched. From germline, CDR1 is MDHEN and CDR2 SYDVKM. This CDR3 comprises 13 residues. The CDR3 protein is CAIPGQANYGYTF. The CDR3 DNA follows: TGTGCCATCCCGGGACAGGCTAACTATGGCTACACCTTC.

The genes are TRBV6-5 and TRBJ1-2; 10 nucleotides line up with TRBD1. This CDR3 has 13 residues. The germline V gene has CDR1 MNHEY and CDR2 SVGAGI. V dropped 5 bases and J dropped 6; count of bases not matched to a gene: 3. CDR3 region: CASSRGQGHGYTF. The CDR3, as DNA: TGTGCCAGCAGTAGGGGACAGGGGCATGGCTACACCTTC.

The CDR3 DNA is TGTGCCAGCAGCGGACAGGGTAACACCGGGGAGCTGTTTTTT. Protein sequence: CASSGQGNTGELFF. This chain uses TRBV11-2 with TRBJ2-2, with 8 bases fitting TRBD1. J gave up 2 bases and V 5 bases, and 1 base lay outside the gene matches. Looked up from germline, CDR1 is SGHAT and CDR2 is FQNNGV. This CDR3 spans 14 amino acids.

The genes are TRBV6-1 and TRBJ1-5; tentatively, D is TRBD1 (5 bases). The CDR3 spans 15 residues. V lost 0 bases and J lost 7, with 13 bases in between. The germline V gene encodes CDR1 MNHNS and CDR2 SASEGT. CDR3 loop: CASSEALGGEQPQHF. The CDR3 region has the DNA TGTGCCAGCAGTGAAGCGCTTGGGGGAGAACAGCCCCAGCATTTT.

V is TRBV25-1 and J is TRBJ2-5; D is perhaps TRBD1 (6 bases). The CDR3 has 14 residues. The germline CDR1 and CDR2 sequences are MGHDK and SYGVNS. Trimming took off 7 bases at V and 1 base at J, with 13 bases between the two ends. CDR3 sequence (DNA): TGTGCCAGCACCCCAGGACAGATCCAAGAGACCCAGTACTTC. Its translation is CASTPGQIQETQYF.

This clone has a handful of counts. This sequence joins TRBV28 and TRBJ1-5; D unclear. The CDR3 extends over 16 amino acids. Between the trimmed V and J ends, which lost 5 bases and 5 bases, there was a span of 19 bases. The germline gives CDR1 MDHEN, CDR2 SYDVKM. The CDR3 loop reads CASSPILPGTYQPQHF. CDR3 bases: TGTGCCAGCAGTCCCATCCTCCCAGGTACCTATCAGCCCCAGCATTTT.